Shown below are 12 T cell receptor beta chains from a single sample sequenced in a study of spatial heterogeneity in lung cancer. Time point noted: sample taken at primary tumor resection. Their antigens remain unidentified. TCRdb independently ran MiXCR on the 5' RACE reads; one entry per CDR3 protein. The data contain approximately 9,700 distinct CDR3 sequences, approximately 8.1% of them singletons. Study-level points and caveats: The study found that expanded intratumoral alpha and beta TCR counts tracked tumor mutation counts.

Sequenced material: lung tumor tissue, taken at surgery. The origin of the receptors is a male donor with early-stage non-small cell lung cancer.

The chain employs TRBV20-1 and TRBJ1-1; possibly TRBD1 for D (5 bases). The germline V gene encodes CDR1 DFQATT and CDR2 SNEGSKA (reference sequence). V lost 6 bases, J lost 4 bases, and 15 bases lay in between. The CDR3 runs to 13 residues. The CDR3 DNA is TGCAGTGCCAGGGCGGGGTGGGGCACTGAAGCTTTCTTT. Translating gives CSARAGWGTEAFF.

This chain connects TRBV20-1 to TRBJ2-3; D is possibly TRBD2 (6 bases). CDR1 is DFQATT, CDR2 SNEGSKA, per germline (reference sequence). V lost 3 bases, J lost 0 bases, and 7 bases lay in between. This CDR3 spans 13 amino acids. CDR3 protein: CSASGGSTDTQYF. CDR3 sequence (DNA): TGCAGTGCTAGCGGGGGTAGCACAGATACGCAGTATTTT.

This clonotype was recorded at least ten times. The chain carries TRBV20-1 and TRBJ1-4; possibly TRBD1 for D (5 bases). V was cut by 0 bases and J by 4 bases, with 18 bases left in between. CDR3 length: 17 amino acids. Germline assignment: CDR1 DFQATT and CDR2 SNEGSKA (reference sequence). The CDR3 nucleotides are TGCAGTGCTAGAGATAGATCGGACTGGGGCCTTAATGAAAAACTGTTTTTT. Translation gives CSARDRSDWGLNEKLFF.

This clonotype was counted at least ten times. This CDR3 is CASSDRTSYEQYF. CDR3 nucleotides: TGTGCCAGCAGCGACAGAACCTCCTACGAGCAGTACTTC. V gene TRBV28 combines with J gene TRBJ2-7; a weak D match, TRBD1 (5 bases). Germline-derived CDR1 and CDR2 are MDHEN and SYDVKM. The germline V and J ends were trimmed by 6 bases and 0 bases, with 9 bases remaining between them. The length of the CDR3 is 13 residues. The full variable domain, rest sourced from reference TRBV28 and TRBJ2-7, is DVKVTQSSRYLVKRTGEKVFLECVQDMDHENMFWYRQDPGLGLRLIYFSYDVKMKEKGDIPEGYSVSREKKERFSLILESASTNQTSMYLCASSDRTSYEQYFGPGTRLTVT.

Many counts were recorded for this clonotype. The chain joins TRBV29-1 to TRBJ2-5; the D is unclear. This CDR3 is 10 amino acids long. The germline V gene has CDR1 SQVTM and CDR2 ANQGSEA. Trimming shortened V by 4 bases and J by 4 bases, and 4 bases separated the two germline ends. The CDR3 region is CSVGVETQYF. CDR3 bases: TGCAGCGTTGGAGTAGAGACCCAGTACTTC.

This clonotype was seen ten or more times. The V call is TRBV7-2, the J call TRBJ2-1, with D tentatively TRBD2 (7 bases). This CDR3 has 15 amino acids. V was clipped by 1 base and J by 6 bases, with 13 bases between them. Germline V lookup: CDR1 SGHTA, CDR2 FQGNSA. The CDR3 loop is CASSLEAGARNEQFF. The CDR3 coding sequence is TGTGCCAGCAGCTTAGAGGCGGGGGCACGCAATGAGCAGTTCTTC.

This clonotype was counted ten times or more. The V gene is TRBV6-2 or TRBV6-3, the J gene TRBJ2-7; tentatively, D is TRBD2 (7 bases). Germline loops: CDR1 MNHEY, CDR2 SVGEGT. This CDR3 contains 13 residues. Trimming cost V 8 bases and J 2 bases, with 13 bases left between them. CDR3 nucleotide sequence: TGTGCCAGCTCGTTCGGGGGGCCCTACGAGCAGTACTTC. It yields the protein CASSFGGPYEQYF.

This clonotype was observed at least ten times. J is TRBJ2-3 and V is TRBV10-2; D not certain. V was trimmed by 8 bases and J by 3 bases, leaving 9 bases between them. Germline V lookup: CDR1 WSHSY, CDR2 SAAADI. The CDR3 contains 12 residues. The CDR3 DNA follows: TGCGCCAGCGAAGAGGCGACAGATACGCAGTATTTT. The encoded protein is CASEEATDTQYF.

Ten or more counts support this clonotype. V is TRBV7-2 and J is TRBJ1-4, with 12 bases that match TRBD1. V was clipped by 5 bases and J by 8 bases; unmatched bases: 3. This CDR3 region has 14 residues. CDR1 is SGHTA and CDR2 is FQGNSA in the germline V gene. The CDR3 loop reads CASSRDRGQEKLFF. CDR3 DNA sequence: TGTGCCAGCAGCCGGGACAGGGGGCAGGAAAAACTGTTTTTT. Full variable domain (remainder filled in from reference TRBV7-2 and TRBJ1-4): GAGVSQSPSNKVTEKGKDVELRCDPISGHTALYWYRQSLGQGLEFLIYFQGNSAPDKSGLPSDRFSAERTGGSVSTLTIQRTQQEDSAVYLCASSRDRGQEKLFFGSGTQLSVL.

This clonotype was counted between two and nine times. V is TRBV3-1 and J is TRBJ1-2; D is unclear. V was cut by 4 bases and J by 3 bases, with 9 bases left in between. Germline CDR1 is LGHDT and CDR2 is YNNKEL (reference sequence). This CDR3 region has 13 residues. CDR3 sequence: CASSPQEDYGYTF. The DNA for the CDR3 is TGTGCCAGCAGCCCCCAGGAAGACTATGGCTACACCTTC.

This clonotype was observed many times. V is TRBV10-3 and J is TRBJ1-2; TRBD1 matches at 7 bases. V lost 4 bases, J lost 6 bases, and 5 bases stayed unmatched. Per germline, CDR1 ENHRY and CDR2 SYGVKD. The CDR3 is 13 residues long. The CDR3 nucleotides read TGTGCCATCAGTGTTGGGACAGAAGATGGCTACACCTTC. The encoded protein is CAISVGTEDGYTF.

The table lists this clonotype with a few counts. This chain connects TRBV7-9 to TRBJ1-1; 7 bases are a match to TRBD1. In germline, CDR1 is SEHNR, CDR2 FQNEAQ (reference sequence). Trimming cost V 1 base and J 7 bases; bases outside gene matches: 0. The CDR3 is 12 residues long. CDR3 protein: CASSLGQGEAFF. Written as DNA, the CDR3 is TGTGCCAGCAGCTTAGGACAGGGTGAAGCTTTCTTT.